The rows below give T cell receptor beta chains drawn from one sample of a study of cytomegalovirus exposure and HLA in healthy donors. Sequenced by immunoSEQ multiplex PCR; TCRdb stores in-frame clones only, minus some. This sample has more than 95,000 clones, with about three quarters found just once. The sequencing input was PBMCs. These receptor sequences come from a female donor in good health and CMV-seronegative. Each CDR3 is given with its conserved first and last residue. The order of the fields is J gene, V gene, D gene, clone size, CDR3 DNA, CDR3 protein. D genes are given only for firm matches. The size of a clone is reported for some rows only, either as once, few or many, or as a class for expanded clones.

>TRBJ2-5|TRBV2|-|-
TGTGCCAGCAGTTCCCTCAGGGCCCGGGAGACCCAGTACTTC
CASSSLRARETQYF
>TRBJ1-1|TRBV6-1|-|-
TGTGCCAGCAGTGGGACCACAGGGAGGGACGCTGAAGCTTTCTTT
CASSGTTGRDAEAFF
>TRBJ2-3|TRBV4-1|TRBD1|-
TGCGCCAGCAGCCAAGAGGACAGGTGGGGTACAGATACGCAGTATTTT
CASSQEDRWGTDTQYF
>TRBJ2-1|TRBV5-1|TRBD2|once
TGCGCCAGCAGCCCTAGGACTAGCTACTACAATGAGCAGTTCTTC
CASSPRTSYYNEQFF
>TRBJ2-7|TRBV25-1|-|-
TGTGCCAGCATTGGGCCCAATTACGAGCAGTACTTC
CASIGPNYEQYF
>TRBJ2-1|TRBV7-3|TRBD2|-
TGTGCCAGCAGCTTAGGCGGGAGGTCAAATGAGCAGTTCTTC
CASSLGGRSNEQFF
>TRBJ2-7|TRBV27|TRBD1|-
TGTGCCAGCAGCCCCAGGGGGTTAGAAACCTACGAGCAGTACTTC
CASSPRGLETYEQYF
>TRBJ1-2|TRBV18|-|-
TGTGCCAGCTCACCTGGGCAGGGCTATGGCTACACCTTC
CASSPGQGYGYTF
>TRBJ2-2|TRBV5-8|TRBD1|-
TGTGCCAGCAGCGTGGACAGGACGAACACCGGGGAGCTGTTTTTT
CASSVDRTNTGELFF
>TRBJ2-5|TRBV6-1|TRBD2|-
TGTGCCAGCAGTAATAGAGCGGGGGGCCAAGAGACCCAGTACTTC
CASSNRAGGQETQYF
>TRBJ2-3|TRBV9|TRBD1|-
TGTGCCAGCAGCGCGACAGGGAGTGAGACAGATACGCAGTATTTT
CASSATGSETDTQYF
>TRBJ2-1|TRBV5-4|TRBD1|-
TGTGCCAGCAGCGGCCGGGACAGGGGGCGGGGTGAGCAGTTCTTC
CASSGRDRGRGEQFF
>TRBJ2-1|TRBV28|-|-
TGTGCCAGCAGTTGGGGACTCAGACACAATGAGCAGTTCTTC
CASSWGLRHNEQFF
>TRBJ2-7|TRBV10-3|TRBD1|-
TGTGCCATCAGTGAGTCGGGACAGGAGGCGGACGAGCAGTACTTC
CAISESGQEADEQYF
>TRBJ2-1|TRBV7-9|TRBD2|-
TGTGCCAGCAGCCCCTTTTTTGGACTAGCGGGGCACAATGAGCAGTTCTTC
CASSPFFGLAGHNEQFF
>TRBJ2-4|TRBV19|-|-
TGTGCCAGTAGTACAAGGAATTCAGGCGACATTCAGTACTTC
CASSTRNSGDIQYF
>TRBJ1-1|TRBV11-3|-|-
TGTGCCAGCAGCTTATCGGGACAAGTGAACACTGAAGCTTTCTTT
CASSLSGQVNTEAFF
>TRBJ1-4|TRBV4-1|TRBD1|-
TGCGCCAGCAGCCGGGACAGGGGGCCGGAGGCAGAAAAACTGTTTTTT
CASSRDRGPEAEKLFF
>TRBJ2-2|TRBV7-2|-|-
TGTGCCAGCAGCCCCGGGGACATGAGCACCGGGGAGCTGTTTTTT
CASSPGDMSTGELFF
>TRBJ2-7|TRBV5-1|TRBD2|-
TGCGCCAGCAGCTTGTCCTCTCGGACTAGCGGGAGCTACGAGCAGTACTTC
CASSLSSRTSGSYEQYF
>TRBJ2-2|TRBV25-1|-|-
TGTGCCAGCAGTGAAATTGTTCGAGGGTTCACCGGGGAGCTGTTTTTT
CASSEIVRGFTGELFF
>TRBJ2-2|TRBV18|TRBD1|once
TGTGCCAGCTCACCGACCGGGACAGGGTTGCCCGGGGAGCTGTTTTTT
CASSPTGTGLPGELFF
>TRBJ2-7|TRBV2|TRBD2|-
TGTGCCAGCAGTGGACTAGCGGGGACCTACGAGCAGTACTTC
CASSGLAGTYEQYF
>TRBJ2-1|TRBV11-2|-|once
TGTGCCAGCAGCTTAAGGGCGGGCGGGGACAATGAGCAGTTCTTC
CASSLRAGGDNEQFF
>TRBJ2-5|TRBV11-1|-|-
TGTGCCAGCAGCTTGCAGGGGGGCAGGGAGACCCAGTACTTC
CASSLQGGRETQYF
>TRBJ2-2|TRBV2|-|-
TGTGCCAGCACCTCAATTCGGGGGGGACAGGGTAATTCCGCCGGGGAGCTGTTTTTT
CASTSIRGGQGNSAGELFF
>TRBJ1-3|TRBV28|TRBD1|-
TGTGCCAGCAGTCCATCCGGGACAGGGGGAAACACCATATATTTT
CASSPSGTGGNTIYF
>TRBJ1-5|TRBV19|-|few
TGTGCCAGTAGTACACGACAGGACGGAGGTCAGCCCCAGCATTTT
CASSTRQDGGQPQHF
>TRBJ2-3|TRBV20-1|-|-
TGCAGTGCCTCCACGGCAGATACGCAGTATTTT
CSASTADTQYF
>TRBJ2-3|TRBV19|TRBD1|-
TGTGCCAGTAGTTCACAGGGGAACACAGATACGCAGTATTTT
CASSSQGNTDTQYF
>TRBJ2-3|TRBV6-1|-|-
TGTGCCAGCAGAGCAGGCCCAGACAAGGATACGCAGTATTTT
CASRAGPDKDTQYF
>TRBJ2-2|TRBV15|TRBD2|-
TGTGCCACCAGCAGAGATTGGGGTTTTAGGCGGGGGGTTCTATACACCGGGGAGCTGTTTTTT
CATSRDWGFRRGVLYTGELFF
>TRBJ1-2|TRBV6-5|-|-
TGTGCCAGCAGTTACAGGACTCCGGGCTATGGCTACACCTTC
CASSYRTPGYGYTF
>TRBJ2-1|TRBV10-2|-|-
TGCGCCAGCAGTAGGACTCAGGAGCAGTTCTTC
CASSRTQEQFF
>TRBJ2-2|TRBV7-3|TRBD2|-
TGTGCCAGCAGCTCTAGCGGGGGGGCTCTGACCGGGGAGCTGTTTTTT
CASSSSGGALTGELFF
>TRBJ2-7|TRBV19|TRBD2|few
TGTGCCAGTAGTGTGACTAGCGGGGAGCTCGAGCAGTACTTC
CASSVTSGELEQYF